This TCR beta chain was identified during a study of CD4 T cells in relation to SARS-CoV-2 and coronaviruses (dated by TCRdb to the early 2020s). About the full investigation: In the ViraFEST assay, PBMCs were cultured with antigen for under eleven days, after which TCR beta CDR3s were sequenced to identify clonal expansions specific to the antigen. An HIV-1 Nef peptide pool or a culture without peptide was used as the negative reference condition. HLA restriction was mapped for shared crossreactive spike epitopes using patient-derived lymphoblastoid cell lines. At the level of individual TCR clonotypes, the study measured memory CD4+ T cell crossreactivity between SARS-CoV-2 spike protein and common cold coronavirus spike proteins. Samples from three pre-COVID donors and the naive versus memory experiments were sequenced with the Adaptive Biotechnologies TCR-sequencing kit; other data were Illumina-based. For other donors in the study, expansion assays were sequenced with a different, Illumina-based TCR-beta assay.

General conclusions and limits of the study: Pre-pandemic and post-infection samples were not both contributed by any donor, so tracing of the source of pre-existing responses was limited. In about 60% of donors, memory CD4+ clonotypes turned up that crossrecognized SARS-CoV-2 and at least one common cold coronavirus spike. Crossreactive clones showed significantly weaker SARS-CoV-2-driven expansion than monoreactive clones, consistent with antigenic imprinting. Small numbers of patients and of tested TCRs were a limitation of the study. Because the crossreactivity analysis focused on spike protein, crossreactivity against other viral proteins was not assessed.

The method behind the library was the immunoSEQ multiplex PCR assay. The study's own analysis went as follows. During preprocessing, nonproductive sequences were removed, along with CDR3s that did not begin with C, did not end with F or W, or were shorter than 7 amino acids. Antigen-specific clonotypes were called with the MANAFEST web app on the basis of expansion relative to the reference and to other culture wells. A clone was considered positive if significant expansion relative to the reference culture was observed in 2 of 3 replicate wells at an FDR below 0.05. Positive clones also required significant expansion versus all other tandem wells and an odds ratio above 5. After three terminal residues were trimmed from each end, CDR3 homology was quantified as pairwise Levenshtein distance using the stringdist R package. Sourced from immuneACCESS, this table was stored by TCRdb with only in-frame sequences that have V and J called. A share of the clones is absent; for the studies checked, an unresolved V gene accounts for under half, and the remainder has no known explanation. V, J and clone size reflect that table, while D and trimming were determined from the DNA. Counted in this sample were 9,500 to 11,000 clones; roughly 77% of them appeared once. Together, the top ten hold 15% to 20% of the sample.

CD4+ T cells from unexposed donors were collected before the COVID-19 pandemic (2011-2018). Following 10 days of culture, the EasySep CD4+ T cell isolation kit was used to isolate CD4+ T cells. Unexposed donor CD4+ T cells were tested for reactivity to SARS-CoV-2 S and N and four common cold coronavirus spike pools, as cell number allowed. Around 1.9 million PBMCs per well were cultured in IMDM with approximately 5% human AB serum and 8.5 to 10 IU/ml IL-2. Half of the culture medium was replaced with fresh IL-2-containing medium on days 3 and 7. Each peptide culture condition was generally run in triplicate replicate wells. Leukapheresis product for the unexposed donors was purchased commercially. Ficoll-Paque PLUS gradient centrifugation was used to isolate PBMCs from leukapheresis product or whole blood. PBMCs were either cryopreserved at -140°C or used fresh in the expansion assay. The QIAamp Micro DNA Kit was used to extract genomic DNA from the CD4+ T cells.

About this clone: No cognate antigen has been identified for it. No much larger clonotype is one base removed from it; base qualities were not supplied.

Material: CD4+ T cells from PBMCs, cultured in vitro. This TCR derives from a human donor in good health.

The DNA is TGTGCCAGCAGCTTGTTCGGGACTAGCGGAAGTTACGAGCAGTACTTC. Translated, this gives CASSLFGTSGSYEQYF. The chain uses TRBV5-6 and TRBJ2-7; 11 central bases correspond to TRBD2. The CDR3 measures 16 amino acids from cysteine to phenylalanine. The only DNA kept is the CDR3, 48 bases in frame from the first base. V trim: 1 base; J trim: 4 bases; unmatched bases: 7. The germline V gene gives CDR1 as SGHDT and CDR2 as YYEEEE.